Given below is one T cell receptor (beta chain) in context. This entry comes from a study of blood T cell repertoires in COVID-19. As for the study in general: COVID-19 samples from acute and convalescent phases originated in the United States, Italy and Spain. Sources were T cells, B-cell-depleted T cells, or PBMCs; the material itself was cDNA or gDNA.

Trimming took 6 bases from V and 2 from J; bases not matched to a gene: 3. Germline values: CDR1 PRHDT, CDR2 FYEKMQ (reference sequence). The CDR3 covers 15 residues. The authors' processing: Reference gene primer amplification gave estimated nucleated cell counts. Assay: immunoSEQ multiplex PCR; the TCRdb copy retains only in-frame clones and omits some. Clone size and V and J calls were adopted from that table, with D and trimming inferred from the DNA. This sample has around 170,000 clones, with roughly 86% found just once. This TCR was sampled from a woman between 25 and 40 years old with active or convalescent COVID-19. Sample: peripheral blood. The chain has TRBV13 and TRBJ2-1, with 11 bases lining up with TRBD2. The DNA for the CDR3 is TGTGCCAGCAGGTCACTAGCGGGAGCCTACAATGAGCAGTTCTTC. It specifies CASRSLAGAYNEQFF.